The 26 T cell receptor beta chains below were found in one sample sequenced in a study of OX40 agonist ivuxolimab in advanced cancers. Preparation of the library involved the immunoSEQ multiplex PCR assay. TCRdb obtained this table from immuneACCESS and retained in-frame rearrangements with V and J assigned. These tables miss some clones; where compared with another copy, unresolved V genes account for less than half of the shortfall, and the remainder is unexplained. A total of tens of thousands of clones appear in this sample, roughly 92% of them only once. Jointly, the top ten make up around 20% of the sample. This specimen consisted of CD4+ or CD8+ T cells sorted from blood, obtained in a trial of the OX40 agonist ivuxolimab. These receptors originate from an adult with an advanced solid tumor such as melanoma, head and neck, liver or kidney cancer.

The J gene is TRBJ1-1, the V gene TRBV13; D not resolved. Trimming left V 1 base short and J 2 bases short, with 5 bases between. The CDR3 runs to 13 residues. Germline CDR1 is PRHDT and CDR2 is FYEKMQ (reference sequence). The CDR3 DNA sequence: TGTGCCAGCAGCTTAGCAGGAAACACTGAAGCTTTCTTT. Its protein product is CASSLAGNTEAFF.

The J gene is TRBJ2-3, the V gene TRBV9; D uncertain. This CDR3 contains 14 residues. V was shortened by 1 base and J by 1 base, with 7 bases between the two germline ends. Germline assignment: CDR1 SGDLS and CDR2 YYNGEE. CDR3 sequence: CASSVSSRTDTQYF. The DNA for the CDR3 is TGTGCCAGCAGCGTAAGCTCCCGCACAGATACGCAGTATTTT.

V and J are TRBV7-3 and TRBJ2-7; D unclear. CDR3 length: 13 residues. V was trimmed by 0 bases and J by 5 bases, leaving 8 bases between them. From germline, CDR1 is SGHTA and CDR2 FQGTGA. This CDR3 is CASSLTLRDEQYF. CDR3 bases: TGTGCCAGCAGCTTAACACTTAGGGACGAGCAGTACTTC.

V usage is TRBV4-1 and J usage is TRBJ1-1, with D possibly TRBD1 on 6 matching bases. The germline CDR1 and CDR2 sequences are MGHRA and YSYEKL. The CDR3 spans 14 residues. V lost 7 bases and J 4 bases, leaving 16 bases between the germline ends. As DNA, the CDR3 is TGCGCCAGCAAACCCCCAGGGGAGGGCACTGAAGCTTTCTTT. This translates into CASKPPGEGTEAFF.

The V gene is TRBV14, the J gene TRBJ1-2, with 7 bases aligning to TRBD1. V lost 6 bases and J lost 6; bases outside the gene matches: 10. Germline lookup yields CDR1 SGHDN and CDR2 FVKESK. This CDR3 spans 14 amino acids. The DNA for the CDR3 is TGTGCCAGCAGTCAGGAAGGGGGCTTTGATGGCTACACCTTC. The encoded protein is CASSQEGGFDGYTF.

CDR3 coding DNA: TGTGCCAGCAGCCGCGGGACTAGCGGCTTCTACGAGCAGTACTTC. It yields the protein CASSRGTSGFYEQYF. The chain links TRBV14 to TRBJ2-7; 11 nucleotides match TRBD2. The V gene end was trimmed by 4 bases and the J gene end by 3 bases; junction bases not matched to a gene: 5. The CDR3 totals 15 residues. CDR1 is SGHDN, CDR2 FVKESK, per germline.

V is TRBV5-1 and J is TRBJ2-1; a possible D gene is TRBD1 (5 bases). In germline, CDR1 is SGHRS, CDR2 YFSETQ. This CDR3 comprises 14 residues. Trimming left V 3 bases short and J 7 bases short, with 14 bases between. This CDR3 is CASSWGYRLNEQFF. The DNA for the CDR3 is TGCGCCAGCAGCTGGGGCTACCGCTTAAATGAGCAGTTCTTC.

This chain joins TRBV19 and TRBJ2-2; D gene unclear. The CDR3 is 14 residues long. CDR1 and CDR2 from the germline V gene are LNHDA and SQIVND (reference sequence). Trimming left V 3 bases short and J 6 bases short, with 11 bases between. CDR3 nucleotides: TGTGCCAGTAGTATTTCTTTCCGGTCCGGGGAGCTGTTTTTT. Residues: CASSISFRSGELFF. Filled out from reference TRBV19 and TRBJ2-2, the complete variable domain reads DGGITQSPKYLFRKEGQNVTLSCEQNLNHDAMYWYRQDPGQGLRLIYYSQIVNDFQKGDIAEGYSVSREKKESFPLTVTSAQKNPTAFYLCASSISFRSGELFFGEGSRLTVL.

In the case of this clone: A read error may explain this, as a much larger clone is one base away. The rearrangement joins TRBV18 to TRBJ1-1; 8 bases match TRBD1. The CDR3 length is 13 residues. Germline V gene sequence: CDR1 KGHSH, CDR2 LQKENI. The CDR3 DNA sequence: TGTGCCAGCCCACCACAGGGGGGTACTGAAGCTTTCTTT. Encoded protein: CASPPQGGTEAFF.

A single count supports this clone. This chain uses TRBV25-1 with TRBJ2-7; no reliable D call. The V gene lost 6 bases and the J gene lost 2 bases, with 17 bases spanning the gap. CDR3 size: 15 residues. Germline CDR1 is MGHDK and CDR2 is SYGVNS. The CDR3 DNA is TGTGCCAGCAGCCCCCGTGGGGTTCTTACCTACGAGCAGTACTTC. It encodes CASSPRGVLTYEQYF.

This clone was counted a single time. The chain employs TRBV27 and TRBJ2-7; D is unclear. The V gene lost 4 bases and the J gene lost 0 bases, with 13 bases spanning the gap. The CDR3 covers 15 residues. The germline gives CDR1 MNHEY, CDR2 SMNVEV (reference sequence). In nucleotides, the CDR3 is TGTGCCAGCAGTTCCCGGACGGAAAGCTCCTACGAGCAGTACTTC. Its translation is CASSSRTESSYEQYF.

V usage is TRBV10-1 and J usage is TRBJ2-1, with D perhaps matching TRBD1 or TRBD2 (5 bases each). The length of the CDR3 is 14 residues. The V gene's germline CDR1 is WNHNN and CDR2 SYGVQD (reference sequence). The germline V and J ends were trimmed by 4 bases and 7 bases, with 14 bases remaining between them. CDR3 loop: CASSGGTLNNEQFF. The CDR3 DNA is TGCGCCAGCAGTGGGGGGACGCTTAATAATGAGCAGTTCTTC.

This clone has just one count. The rearrangement joins TRBV27 to TRBJ2-7; no definite D call. In germline, CDR1 is MNHEY, CDR2 SMNVEV (reference sequence). This CDR3 has 13 residues. V lost 3 bases and J 3 bases, leaving 9 bases between the germline ends. CDR3 region: CASSFSSGYEQYF. CDR3 DNA: TGTGCCAGCAGTTTTTCTTCAGGCTACGAGCAGTACTTC.

The chain uses TRBV5-1 and TRBJ1-3; perhaps TRBD1 as D (5 bases). Germline V gives CDR1 SGHRS, CDR2 YFSETQ. This CDR3 spans 15 amino acids. V lost 5 bases and J lost 0, with 12 bases in between. The CDR3 bases are TGCGCCAGCAGTTGGGACGTACACTCTGGAAACACCATATATTTT. Translating gives CASSWDVHSGNTIYF.

V usage is TRBV19 and J usage is TRBJ1-1; TRBD1 might be the D (5 bases). The CDR3 has 17 amino acids. V gave up 1 base and J gave up 0 bases, with 15 bases separating them. Germline loops: CDR1 LNHDA, CDR2 SQIVND (reference sequence). As DNA, the CDR3 is TGTGCCAGTAGTATAGGGGGGGAGTACTTCATGAACACTGAAGCTTTCTTT. Amino acid sequence: CASSIGGEYFMNTEAFF. The full variable domain, completed using reference TRBV19 and TRBJ1-1, is DGGITQSPKYLFRKEGQNVTLSCEQNLNHDAMYWYRQDPGQGLRLIYYSQIVNDFQKGDIAEGYSVSREKKESFPLTVTSAQKNPTAFYLCASSIGGEYFMNTEAFFGQGTRLTVV.

The rearrangement joins TRBV5-6 to TRBJ1-5; no firm D call. CDR1 and CDR2 from the germline V gene are SGHDT and YYEEEE. The V gene lost 1 base and the J gene lost 0 bases, with 8 bases spanning the gap. The CDR3 totals 15 residues. Here the CDR3 reads CASSLYGVSNQPQHF. DNA for the CDR3: TGTGCCAGCAGCTTGTACGGCGTTAGCAATCAGCCCCAGCATTTT.

The rearrangement links TRBV6-5 to TRBJ1-5; 9 bases match TRBD1. Looked up from germline, CDR1 is MNHEY and CDR2 is SVGAGI. There are 15 residues in the CDR3. V lost 6 bases, J lost 3 bases, and 6 bases stayed unmatched. As DNA, the CDR3 is TGTGCCAGCAGCCTTACAGGGGGCTTCAATCAGCCCCAGCATTTT. Its protein is CASSLTGGFNQPQHF.

The chain recombines TRBV11-2 with TRBJ2-2, with TRBD2 identical over 13 bases. The CDR3 totals 18 residues. Germline CDR1 SGHAT, CDR2 FQNNGV. The V gene end was trimmed by 0 bases and the J gene end by 5 bases; junction bases not matched to a gene: 6. In nucleotides, the CDR3 is TGTGCCAGCAGCTTAGATCTCGGGACTAGCGGGGATACCGGGGAGCTGTTTTTT. Translated: CASSLDLGTSGDTGELFF.

The V call is TRBV4-2, the J call TRBJ2-4, with TRBD2 matching 10 bases. The CDR3 sequence is 18 residues long. Unmatched junction bases numbered 6, after V lost 0 bases and J lost 1 base. CDR1 and CDR2 from the germline V gene are LGHNA and YNFKEQ. The CDR3 coding sequence is TGTGCCAGCAGCCAAGATCCGCATAGCGGGGGGGCCAAAAACATTCAGTACTTC. Its protein product is CASSQDPHSGGAKNIQYF.

A remark on this clone: The same CDR3 can be traced to other DNA sequences in this sample. The rearrangement uses TRBV7-9 and TRBJ2-7; 7 bases match TRBD2. Germline V gives CDR1 SEHNR, CDR2 FQNEAQ (reference sequence). This CDR3 spans 13 amino acids. V trimming: 2 bases; J trimming: 6 bases; junction bases outside the gene matches: 4. This CDR3 is CASSLSGGGEQYF. Here the CDR3 DNA reads TGTGCCAGCAGCTTATCGGGGGGTGGCGAGCAGTACTTC.

This chain uses TRBV5-4 with TRBJ2-7, with 7 bases aligning to TRBD1. From germline, CDR1 is SGHNT and CDR2 YYREEE (reference sequence). V shed 1 base, J shed 5 bases, and the junction held 3 bases outside the gene matches. CDR3 length: 13 amino acids. The CDR3 DNA follows: TGTGCCAGCAGCTTGACAGGGGCCAACGAGCAGTACTTC. It yields the protein CASSLTGANEQYF.

This chain's CDR3 is CSVLTGDSNQPQHF. In nucleotides, the CDR3 is TGCAGCGTATTGACAGGAGATAGCAATCAGCCCCAGCATTTT. This chain connects TRBV29-1 to TRBJ1-5; TRBD1 is a possible D gene (6 bases). Germline V CDR1 and CDR2: SQVTM, ANQGSEA. Trimming shortened V by 6 bases and J by 0 bases, and 12 bases separated the two germline ends. The CDR3 spans 14 residues.

The genes are TRBV4-1 and TRBJ1-2; no definite D call. The CDR3 covers 12 residues. Looked up from germline, CDR1 is MGHRA and CDR2 is YSYEKL. Trimming removed 4 bases from V and 4 bases from J, with 7 bases in between. This chain's CDR3 is CASSPQGYGYTF. The CDR3 DNA reads as TGCGCCAGCAGCCCTCAAGGCTATGGCTACACCTTC.

The chain has TRBV7-9 and TRBJ2-7; D unclear. Trimming took off 5 bases at V and 3 bases at J, with 14 bases between the two ends. The CDR3 sequence is 14 residues long. In germline, CDR1 is SEHNR, CDR2 FQNEAQ (reference sequence). CDR3 region: CASSTRDQRYEQYF. DNA of the CDR3: TGTGCCAGCAGCACAAGGGATCAGCGCTACGAGCAGTACTTC. The complete variable domain, with remaining parts taken from reference TRBV7-9 and TRBJ2-7, reads DTGVSQNPRHKITKRGQNVTFRCDPISEHNRLYWYRQTLGQGPEFLTYFQNEAQLEKSRLLSDRFSAERPKGSFSTLEIQRTEQGDSAMYLCASSTRDQRYEQYFGPGTRLTVT.

The chain couples TRBV7-6 to TRBJ2-5; TRBD2 might be the D (7 bases). Germline loops: CDR1 SGHVS, CDR2 FNYEAQ. The CDR3 covers 16 residues. V lost 8 bases, J lost 1 base, and 20 bases lay in between. The CDR3 DNA reads TGTGCCAGCGCCGAGGGGGAGGGCGCGAGCCAAGAGACCCAGTACTTC. Its translation: CASAEGEGASQETQYF.

At least ten counts were recorded for this clone. The chain joins TRBV5-4 to TRBJ2-1, with a tentative D call TRBD1 (5 bases). CDR1 is SGHNT, CDR2 YYREEE, per germline (reference sequence). This CDR3 is built from 13 residues. V dropped 2 bases and J dropped 6 bases, with 9 bases sitting between them. CDR3 DNA sequence: TGTGCCAGCAGCTTATGGCAGGGCAATGAGCAGTTCTTC. Translation: CASSLWQGNEQFF.